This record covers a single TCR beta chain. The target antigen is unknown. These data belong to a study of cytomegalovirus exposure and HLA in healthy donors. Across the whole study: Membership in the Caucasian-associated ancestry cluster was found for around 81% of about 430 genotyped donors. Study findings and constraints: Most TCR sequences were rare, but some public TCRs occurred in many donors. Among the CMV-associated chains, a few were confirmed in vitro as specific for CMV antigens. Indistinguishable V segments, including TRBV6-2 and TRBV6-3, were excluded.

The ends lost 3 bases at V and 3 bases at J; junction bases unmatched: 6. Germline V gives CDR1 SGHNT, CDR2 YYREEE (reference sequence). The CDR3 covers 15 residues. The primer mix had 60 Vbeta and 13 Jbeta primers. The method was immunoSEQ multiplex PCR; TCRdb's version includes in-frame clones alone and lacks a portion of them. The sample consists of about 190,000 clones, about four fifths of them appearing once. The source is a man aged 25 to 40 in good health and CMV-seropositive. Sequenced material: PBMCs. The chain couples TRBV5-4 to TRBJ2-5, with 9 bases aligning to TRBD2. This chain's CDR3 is CASSSQVAGEETQYF. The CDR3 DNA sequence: TGTGCCAGCAGCTCGCAAGTAGCGGGAGAAGAGACCCAGTACTTC.